This TCR beta chain was sequenced during a study of beta chain features in type 1 diabetes. Study-wide results and caveats: Sampled from patients, naive, central memory and Treg TCRB repertoires appeared more similar than those sampled from healthy donors.

Isolated RNA was reverse transcribed in full, so expressed TCRB transcripts were sequenced. Profiling relied on immunoSEQ multiplex PCR, and the TCRdb table lists in-frame clones only, not all of them. The profile shows 300,000 to 400,000 clones, roughly 8% of them singletons. As to this clone: Antigen: not known.

Germline V lookup: CDR1 SGHRS, CDR2 YFSETQ. The CDR3 has 18 residues. The J segment lost 2 bases and the V segment lost 1 base, leaving 11 bases of the junction unmatched. Researchers reported sorting CD4+ naive, central memory, regulatory and stem cell-like memory cells via CD45RO/CCR7/CD25/CD127/CD95/CD27. The sample was central memory CD4+ T cells from blood. This TCR was sampled from a woman in her late teens or twenties in good health. V and J are TRBV5-1 and TRBJ2-1, with 8 bases lining up with TRBD1. CDR3 DNA: TGCGCCAGCAGCTTGTCAGGTCGCTGGACAGGGACCTACAATGAGCAGTTCTTC. It specifies CASSLSGRWTGTYNEQFF.